This T cell receptor (beta chain) was recovered during a study of glioma-infiltrating T cells after dendritic cell vaccination. Time point described: after dendritic cell vaccination, including at tumor progression/relapse. Per germline, CDR1 SEHNR and CDR2 FQNEAQ (reference sequence). The CDR3 runs 17 residues. The junction had 4 bases not matched to a gene; V was cut back by 3 bases and J by 0 bases. The PCR used 60 V beta and 13 J beta primers. The method was immunoSEQ multiplex PCR; TCRdb's version includes in-frame clones alone and lacks a portion of them. The table records 100,000 to 120,000 clones, almost 90% of them present only once.

The source material was blood, sampled after dendritic cell vaccination. V gene TRBV7-9 combines with J gene TRBJ2-6; 8 bases fit TRBD1. The sequence came from a human donor with glioblastoma. The CDR3 nucleotides are TGTGCCAGCAGCTTCGGGACAGGAGGCTCTGGGGCCAACGTCCTGACTTTC. It specifies CASSFGTGGSGANVLTF.